The rows below give T cell receptor beta chains drawn from one sample of a study of T cell repertoires in cytomegalovirus infection. In TCRdb, the reads were re-called with MiXCR into one record per CDR3 protein. The table shows some 800,000 distinct CDR3 sequences, with approximately 30% occurring only once. Their antigens remain unidentified. The starting material was cultured CD8+ T cells from PBMCs, obtained from culture after CMV antigen stimulation. The source of these receptors is a human donor in good health (CMV status not recorded). Some clones in this sample may be carry-over from other donors' samples. Both conserved end residues are part of each CDR3. The D gene is left open where the match is weak. A row's size may be missing; if present it is once, few, many or a size class.

j_call clone_size v_call d_call cdr3_nt cdr3_aa
TRBJ2-3 many TRBV7-2 NA TGTGCCAGCAGCTCGAAGATTAGAACAGATACGCAGTATTTT CASSSKIRTDTQYF
TRBJ1-4 NA TRBV6-5 NA TGTGCCAGCAGTTACTCCGGGTCCGCAACTAATGAAAAACTGTTTTTT CASSYSGSATNEKLFF
TRBJ1-1 few TRBV6-5 NA TGTGCCAGCACCTTTGGGGAAGGGACTGAAGCTTTCTTT CASTFGEGTEAFF
TRBJ2-1 NA TRBV11-2 NA TGTGCCAGCAGCTCTAGGACTTCCCGTTACAATGAGCAGTTCTTC CASSSRTSRYNEQFF
TRBJ2-1 few TRBV5-6 NA TGTGCCAGCAGCCCAGACCGGACCCCAGGTTGGGATGAGCAGTTCTTC CASSPDRTPGWDEQFF
TRBJ2-7 NA TRBV5-1 NA TGCGCCAGCAGCTTGGTGGGACACAAAAGACAGTCCTCCTCCTACGAGCAGTACTTC CASSLVGHKRQSSSYEQYF
TRBJ1-1 NA TRBV4-1 NA TGCGCCAGCAGCCAAGGGGTAGGAGGGCAAACTGAAGCTTTCTTT CASSQGVGGQTEAFF
TRBJ1-2 few TRBV12-3/TRBV12-4 NA TGTGCCAGCAGTTTAGTTCAGGGGACAACTTATGGCTACACCTTC CASSLVQGTTYGYTF
TRBJ2-5 NA TRBV7-6 TRBD2 TGTGCCAGCAGCCTGACTAGCGGGGGCCAAAAAGAGACCCAGTACTTC CASSLTSGGQKETQYF
TRBJ2-1 few TRBV6-6 NA TGTGCCAGCAGCCCCCTAGGCTATGAGCAGTTCTTC CASSPLGYEQFF